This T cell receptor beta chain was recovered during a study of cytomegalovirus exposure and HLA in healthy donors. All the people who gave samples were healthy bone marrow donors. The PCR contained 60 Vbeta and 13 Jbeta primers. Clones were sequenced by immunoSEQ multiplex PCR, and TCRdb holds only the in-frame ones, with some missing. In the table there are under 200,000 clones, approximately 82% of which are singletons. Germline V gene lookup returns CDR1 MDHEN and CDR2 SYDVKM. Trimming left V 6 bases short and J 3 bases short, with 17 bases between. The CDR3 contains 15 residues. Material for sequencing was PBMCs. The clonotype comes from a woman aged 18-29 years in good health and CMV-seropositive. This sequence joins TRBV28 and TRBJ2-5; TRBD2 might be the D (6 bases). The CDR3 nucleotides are TGTGCCAGCAGCCAACGAGCGGGCGGGGAAGAGACCCAGTACTTC. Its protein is CASSQRAGGEETQYF.